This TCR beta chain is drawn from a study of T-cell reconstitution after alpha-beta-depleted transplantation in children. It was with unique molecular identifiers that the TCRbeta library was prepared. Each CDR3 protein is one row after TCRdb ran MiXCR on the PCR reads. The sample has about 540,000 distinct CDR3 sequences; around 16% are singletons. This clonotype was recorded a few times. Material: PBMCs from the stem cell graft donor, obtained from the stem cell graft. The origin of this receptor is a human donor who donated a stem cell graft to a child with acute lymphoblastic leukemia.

CDR3 nucleotides: TGTGCCAGCTCACCACCGGTGGTTAACTATGGCTACACCTTC. It is translated as CASSPPVVNYGYTF. The V gene is TRBV18, the J gene TRBJ1-2; D remains unclear. V lost 0 bases and J lost 1, with 6 bases in between. The V gene's germline CDR1 is KGHSH and CDR2 LQKENI. CDR3 length: 14 amino acids.